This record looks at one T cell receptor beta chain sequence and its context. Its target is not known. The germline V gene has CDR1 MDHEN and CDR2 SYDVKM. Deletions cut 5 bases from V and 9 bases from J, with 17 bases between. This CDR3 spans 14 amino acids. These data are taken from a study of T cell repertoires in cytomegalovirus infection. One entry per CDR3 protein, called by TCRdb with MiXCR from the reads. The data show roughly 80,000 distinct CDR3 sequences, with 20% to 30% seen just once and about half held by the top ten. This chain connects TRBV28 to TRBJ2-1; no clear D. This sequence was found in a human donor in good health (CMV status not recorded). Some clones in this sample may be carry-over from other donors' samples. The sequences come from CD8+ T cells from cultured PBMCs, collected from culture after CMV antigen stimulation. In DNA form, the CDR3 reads TGTGCCAGCAGTGATGACCGGGTAGTGGTTGAGCAGTTCTTC. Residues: CASSDDRVVVEQFF.